The 25 T cell receptor beta chains reported below all come from one sample, sequenced in a study of blood T cell repertoires in COVID-19. Assay used: immunoSEQ multiplex PCR; TCRdb lists only in-frame clones, some missing. Here the sample spans some 80,000 clones, approximately 89% being singletons. The material sequenced was peripheral blood. These receptors originate from a man aged 45 to 65 with active or convalescent COVID-19.

This chain connects TRBV5-6 to TRBJ1-3, with 8 bases identical to TRBD1. The junction had 7 bases not matched to a gene; V was cut back by 5 bases and J by 6 bases. This CDR3 is 14 amino acids long. Germline CDR1 is SGHDT and CDR2 is YYEEEE. CDR3 DNA: TGTGCCAGCAGGGGGCAGGGGGCCTTAAACACCATATATTTT. Its protein is CASRGQGALNTIYF.

This chain connects TRBV6-6 to TRBJ2-7, with TRBD2 matching 8 bases. The CDR3 is 14 residues long. CDR1 MNHNY and CDR2 SVGAGI come from the germline V gene (reference sequence). Losses at the gene ends were 2 bases for V and 0 bases for J; bases not matched to a gene: 0. The CDR3 DNA is TGTGCCAGCAGTTACGCGGGGGGCTCCTACGAGCAGTACGTC. It translates to CASSYAGGSYEQYV.

The DNA for the CDR3 is TGCGCCAGCAGCCAAGACCGGGTCAGCGGGGGGAGGGATACGCAGTATTTT. This codes for CASSQDRVSGGRDTQYF. The chain carries TRBV4-1 and TRBJ2-3; 9 nucleotides align to TRBD2. The V gene's germline CDR1 is MGHRA and CDR2 YSYEKL. The CDR3 is 17 amino acids. The V segment lost 0 bases and the J segment 6 bases; nucleotides outside the gene matches: 10.

J is TRBJ1-2 and V is TRBV20-1, with no clear D. The CDR3 extends over 15 amino acids. Trimming pared 3 bases from V and 6 bases from J, leaving 20 bases between. CDR1 and CDR2 (germline): DFQATT, SNEGSKA (reference sequence). CDR3 DNA: TGCAGTGCTAGTTTCAGTGGGCGAGCCTTTCATGGCTACACCTTC. Translated: CSASFSGRAFHGYTF.

V and J are TRBV6-4 and TRBJ2-2, with a weak D call TRBD1 (6 bases). Germline V CDR1 and CDR2: MRHNA, SNTAGT. Trimming shortened V by 6 bases and J by 0 bases, and 14 bases separated the two germline ends. This CDR3 region has 16 residues. Written as DNA, the CDR3 is TGTGCCAGCAGCCTACAGGGACCAACGAACACCGGGGAGCTGTTTTTT. Its protein product is CASSLQGPTNTGELFF.

The chain joins TRBV27 to TRBJ1-1, with no clear D. CDR3 size: 14 residues. V lost 3 bases and J lost 0, with 8 bases in between. CDR1 and CDR2 from the germline V gene are MNHEY and SMNVEV (reference sequence). The CDR3 DNA reads as TGTGCCAGCAGTTTGACAAGAATGAACACTGAAGCTTTCTTT. This sequence encodes CASSLTRMNTEAFF.

The rearrangement uses TRBV9 and TRBJ1-2, with D possibly matching TRBD1 (6 bases). Germline V lookup: CDR1 SGDLS, CDR2 YYNGEE. V lost 5 bases and J 1 base, leaving 12 bases between the germline ends. The CDR3 sequence is 14 residues long. DNA for the CDR3: TGTGCCAGCAGAGGGGGACACCTTAACTATGGCTACACCTTC. Its protein is CASRGGHLNYGYTF.

The rearrangement uses TRBV12-3 or TRBV12-4 and TRBJ2-2; D is undetermined. The CDR3 is 12 residues long. Trimming shortened V by 6 bases and J by 4 bases, and 6 bases separated the two germline ends. CDR3 nucleotides: TGTGCCAGCAGCCCTATCACCGGGGAGCTGTTTTTT. It encodes CASSPITGELFF.

This sequence joins TRBV2 and TRBJ2-3, with TRBD1 matching over 7 bases. This CDR3 is 14 amino acids long. The ends lost 4 bases at V and 2 bases at J; junction bases unmatched: 3. In germline, CDR1 is SNHLY, CDR2 FYNNEI. The CDR3 region has the DNA TGTGCCAGCAGTGGACAGGGCTTCACAGATACGCAGTATTTT. This gives the protein CASSGQGFTDTQYF.

This chain joins TRBV28 and TRBJ2-2; TRBD2 agrees at 9 bases. CDR1 and CDR2 from the germline V gene are MDHEN and SYDVKM. There are 15 residues in the CDR3. With 3 bases clipped from V and 3 bases from J, the junction kept 2 bases outside the gene matches. The CDR3 nucleotides read TGTGCCAGCAGTTTCAGCGGGGGGTACACCGGGGAGCTGTTTTTT. This encodes CASSFSGGYTGELFF.

The chain combines TRBV28 with TRBJ1-3; 7 nucleotides match TRBD1. CDR1 and CDR2 from the germline V gene are MDHEN and SYDVKM. This CDR3 is 17 amino acids long. J was trimmed by 0 bases and V by 5 bases; bases with no gene match: 10. The CDR3: CASSPPPGQYSGNTIYF. The DNA of the CDR3 is TGTGCCAGCAGTCCCCCCCCGGGACAGTACTCTGGAAACACCATATATTTT.

The gene calls are TRBV3-1 (or the pseudogene TRBV3-2) and TRBJ2-5, with D unclear. Germline CDR1 LGHDT, CDR2 YNNKEL (reference sequence). The CDR3 length is 12 residues. V was shortened by 3 bases and J by 4 bases, with 6 bases between the two germline ends. The CDR3 DNA reads TGTGCCAGCAGCCACTGGCTAGAGACCCAGTACTTC. Its translation: CASSHWLETQYF.

The chain joins TRBV2 to TRBJ2-1; 13 bases match TRBD2. Per germline, CDR1 SNHLY and CDR2 FYNNEI. This CDR3 is 14 amino acids long. The V gene end was trimmed by 6 bases and the J gene end by 10 bases; junction bases not matched to a gene: 6. In DNA form, the CDR3 reads TGTGCCAGCAGCCTGAGGACTAGCGGGGGAGAGCAGTTCTTC. This gives the protein CASSLRTSGGEQFF.

Only a few counts were recorded for this clone. The chain employs TRBV28 and TRBJ1-4; 9 positions agree with TRBD1. The junction had 7 bases not matched to a gene; V was cut back by 9 bases and J by 8 bases. CDR3 length equals 13 residues. Germline V CDR1 and CDR2: MDHEN, SYDVKM. The CDR3 here is CASYDRGEEKLFF. CDR3 nucleotide sequence: TGTGCCAGTTATGACAGGGGGGAGGAAAAACTGTTTTTT.

The chain joins TRBV6-1 to TRBJ2-7; tentative D call: TRBD1 (6 bases). The CDR3 has 17 residues. Germline V lookup: CDR1 MNHNS, CDR2 SASEGT. V gave up 4 bases and J gave up 6 bases, with 25 bases separating them. CDR3 loop: CASSGGPGVGDTGEQYF. The CDR3 region has the DNA TGTGCCAGCAGTGGGGGGCCCGGGGTTGGTGATACCGGCGAGCAGTACTTC.

This chain joins TRBV29-1 and TRBJ1-2; 7 bases line up with TRBD1. The CDR3 consists of 13 residues. V shed 5 bases and J 3 bases; nucleotides not matched to a gene: 6. The V gene's germline CDR1 is SQVTM and CDR2 ANQGSEA. CDR3 sequence: CSVRQGTDYGYTF. The DNA for the CDR3 is TGCAGCGTTCGACAGGGAACGGACTATGGCTACACCTTC. Drawing the rest from reference TRBV29-1 and TRBJ1-2, the complete variable domain is SAVISQKPSRDICQRGTSLTIQCQVDSQVTMMFWYRQQPGQSLTLIATANQGSEATYESGFVIDKFPISRPNLTFSTLTVSNMSPEDSSIYLCSVRQGTDYGYTFGSGTRLTVV.

V is TRBV6-4 and J is TRBJ1-6; D is perhaps TRBD1 (5 bases). Germline values: CDR1 MRHNA, CDR2 SNTAGT. CDR3 size: 14 residues. Trimming took off 3 bases at V and 7 bases at J, with 10 bases between the two ends. In nucleotides, the CDR3 is TGTGCCAGCAGTGAAGCCGGGGGAAATTCACCCCTCCACTTT. This codes for CASSEAGGNSPLHF.

For the CDR3, the DNA is TGTGCCAGCAGTGACCAGGGTTCAACTAATGAAAAACTGTTTTTT. Translated: CASSDQGSTNEKLFF. This chain connects TRBV2 to TRBJ1-4; the D gene is possibly TRBD1 (5 bases). V was shortened by 3 bases and J by 0 bases, with 8 bases between the two germline ends. The CDR3 runs to 15 residues. The germline V gene has CDR1 SNHLY and CDR2 FYNNEI.

The chain has TRBV6-1 and TRBJ2-6; a possible D gene is TRBD1 (6 bases). Germline-derived CDR1 and CDR2 are MNHNS and SASEGT. The CDR3 has 17 residues. V was trimmed by 4 bases and J by 0 bases, leaving 13 bases between them. The CDR3 DNA follows: TGTGCCAGCAGTGTAGGGCAGGGGAGCTCTGGGGCCAACGTCCTGACTTTC. It yields the protein CASSVGQGSSGANVLTF.

The chain carries TRBV18 and TRBJ2-3; 9 bases agree with TRBD2. The CDR3 length is 17 residues. The trim removed 2 bases at V and 0 bases at J, leaving 6 bases unmatched. Looked up from germline, CDR1 is KGHSH and CDR2 is LQKENI. CDR3 in DNA: TGTGCCAGCTCACCATCTATAGCGGGGGCTAGCACAGATACGCAGTATTTT. This translates into CASSPSIAGASTDTQYF.

V gene TRBV27 combines with J gene TRBJ2-2, with TRBD2 identical over 11 bases. The CDR3 totals 17 residues. J lost 3 bases, V lost 2 bases, and 5 bases had no gene match. The germline V gene encodes CDR1 MNHEY and CDR2 SMNVEV (reference sequence). This CDR3 reads CASSLPKTSGDTGELFF. Here the CDR3 DNA reads TGTGCCAGCAGTTTACCCAAGACTAGCGGGGACACCGGGGAGCTGTTTTTT.

This chain joins TRBV7-9 and TRBJ2-1, with D perhaps matching TRBD2 (6 bases). The CDR3 sequence is 16 residues long. The ends were cut back, 5 bases at V and 2 bases at J, with 16 bases in the middle. Looked up from germline, CDR1 is SEHNR and CDR2 is FQNEAQ (reference sequence). The CDR3 DNA reads TGTGCCAGCAGCCGACTGGGGGGTAGGACCTACAATGAGCAGTTCTTC. It translates to CASSRLGGRTYNEQFF. Based on the CDR3 plus reference TRBV7-9 and TRBJ2-1, the full variable domain is DTGVSQNPRHKITKRGQNVTFRCDPISEHNRLYWYRQTLGQGPEFLTYFQNEAQLEKSRLLSDRFSAERPKGSFSTLEIQRTEQGDSAMYLCASSRLGGRTYNEQFFGPGTRLTVL.

This clone was detected only once. The rearrangement links TRBV19 to TRBJ2-5, with D unresolved. Trimming took off 5 bases at V and 1 base at J, with 11 bases between the two ends. CDR3 length: 14 amino acids. Germline lookup yields CDR1 LNHDA and CDR2 SQIVND (reference sequence). CDR3 residues: CASSPHQFQETQYF. CDR3 coding DNA: TGTGCCAGTAGTCCTCACCAGTTCCAAGAGACCCAGTACTTC.

This chain joins TRBV4-2 and TRBJ1-1; 11 bases agree with TRBD1. The germline V gene has CDR1 LGHNA and CDR2 YNFKEQ. V was clipped by 1 base and J by 5 bases; unmatched bases: 6. This CDR3 is 16 amino acids long. CDR3 protein: CASSQAGQGASTEAFF. CDR3 DNA: TGTGCCAGCAGCCAAGCCGGACAGGGGGCGAGTACTGAAGCTTTCTTT.

The CDR3 coding sequence is TGTGCCAGCAGCTTAGGGGCAGCCAACACAGATACGCAGTATTTT. Its protein is CASSLGAANTDTQYF. This rearrangement joins TRBV7-9 to TRBJ2-3; D is undetermined. The germline V gene has CDR1 SEHNR and CDR2 FQNEAQ (reference sequence). Trimming left V 1 base short and J 2 bases short, with 10 bases between. There are 15 residues in the CDR3.